Listed below are T cell receptor beta chains from one sample, sequenced in a study of OX40 agonist ivuxolimab in advanced cancers. The method was immunoSEQ multiplex PCR; TCRdb's version includes in-frame clones alone and lacks a portion of them. The table lists some 80,000 clones, 94% of them singletons. Sample: CD4+ or CD8+ T cells sorted from blood, taken in a trial of the OX40 agonist ivuxolimab. The receptors shown here come from an adult with an advanced solid tumor such as melanoma, head and neck, liver or kidney cancer. Both conserved end residues are part of each CDR3. A D gene is named only where the DNA matches it firmly. Expanded clones are given a class, and other clones once, few, many or no size at all.

v_gene: TRBV9
d_gene: -
j_gene: TRBJ1-2
abundance: -
CDR3aa: CASAGGPDSGYTF
CDR3nt: TGTGCCAGCGCTGGAGGCCCGGACTCCGGCTACACCTTC

v_gene: TRBV18
d_gene: -
j_gene: TRBJ2-2
abundance: -
CDR3aa: CASSLGGTTTTGELFF
CDR3nt: TGTGCCAGCTCACTCGGGGGAACCACAACCACCGGGGAGCTGTTTTTT

v_gene: TRBV27
d_gene: -
j_gene: TRBJ2-2
abundance: -
CDR3aa: CASSFSDRMKTGELFF
CDR3nt: TGTGCCAGCAGTTTCTCCGACAGAATGAAAACCGGGGAGCTGTTTTTT

v_gene: TRBV4-3
d_gene: -
j_gene: TRBJ1-1
abundance: once
CDR3aa: CASSPLGGGGTEAFF
CDR3nt: TGCGCCAGCAGCCCCTTGGGGGGAGGGGGCACTGAAGCTTTCTTT

v_gene: TRBV19
d_gene: -
j_gene: TRBJ1-5
abundance: few
CDR3aa: CASEMGNQPQHF
CDR3nt: TGTGCCAGTGAGATGGGCAATCAGCCCCAGCATTTT

v_gene: TRBV4-3
d_gene: TRBD2
j_gene: TRBJ2-7
abundance: -
CDR3aa: CASSQDLAGPSEGLEQYF
CDR3nt: TGCGCCAGCAGCCAGGACCTAGCGGGGCCGTCGGAGGGTTTAGAGCAGTACTTC

v_gene: TRBV7-6
d_gene: -
j_gene: TRBJ2-1
abundance: -
CDR3aa: CASSLVDVHEQFF
CDR3nt: TGTGCCAGCAGCTTAGTGGACGTCCATGAGCAGTTCTTC

v_gene: TRBV7-3
d_gene: -
j_gene: TRBJ2-1
abundance: -
CDR3aa: CASSRLGGPLSSYNEQFF
CDR3nt: TGTGCCAGCAGCCGCCTTGGGGGACCCTTGAGCTCCTACAATGAGCAGTTCTTC

v_gene: TRBV7-9
d_gene: -
j_gene: TRBJ1-4
abundance: -
CDR3aa: CASSSPRSGIREKLFF
CDR3nt: TGTGCCAGCAGCTCCCCAAGATCGGGGATAAGGGAAAAACTGTTTTTT

v_gene: TRBV27
d_gene: TRBD2
j_gene: TRBJ2-3
abundance: -
CDR3aa: CASSSQLIAGASDTQYF
CDR3nt: TGTGCCAGCAGCTCCCAGTTGATAGCGGGAGCCTCAGATACGCAGTATTTT

v_gene: TRBV27
d_gene: -
j_gene: TRBJ2-1
abundance: -
CDR3aa: CASSSTYFGLSAYNEQFF
CDR3nt: TGTGCCAGCAGTTCCACTTATTTCGGGTTGTCAGCCTACAATGAGCAGTTCTTC

v_gene: TRBV4-3
d_gene: TRBD1
j_gene: TRBJ1-2
abundance: -
CDR3aa: CASSHTTGGAYGYTF
CDR3nt: TGCGCCAGCAGCCATACCACAGGGGGCGCGTATGGCTACACCTTC

v_gene: TRBV10-1
d_gene: -
j_gene: TRBJ1-1
abundance: -
CDR3aa: CASSESFSLSSDTEAFF
CDR3nt: TGCGCCAGCAGTGAGTCCTTCTCTCTCTCGTCGGACACTGAAGCTTTCTTT

v_gene: TRBV11-3
d_gene: -
j_gene: TRBJ2-2
abundance: -
CDR3aa: CASSQEPGAGTGELFF
CDR3nt: TGTGCCAGCAGTCAAGAACCGGGCGCTGGAACCGGGGAGCTGTTTTTT

v_gene: TRBV6-1
d_gene: -
j_gene: TRBJ2-7
abundance: -
CDR3aa: CASSQIHGGNEQYF
CDR3nt: TGTGCCAGCAGCCAAATCCACGGTGGGAACGAGCAGTACTTC

v_gene: TRBV9
d_gene: -
j_gene: TRBJ2-6
abundance: -
CDR3aa: CASSVGRGSGANVLTF
CDR3nt: TGTGCCAGCAGCGTAGGGAGGGGCTCTGGGGCCAACGTCCTGACTTTC

v_gene: TRBV4-1
d_gene: -
j_gene: TRBJ1-1
abundance: -
CDR3aa: CASSQLSENTEAFF
CDR3nt: TGCGCCAGCAGCCAACTTTCTGAGAACACTGAAGCTTTCTTT

v_gene: TRBV7-6
d_gene: TRBD1
j_gene: TRBJ2-7
abundance: -
CDR3aa: CASSPGQGGTYEQYF
CDR3nt: TGTGCCAGCAGCCCTGGACAGGGGGGGACCTACGAGCAGTACTTC

v_gene: TRBV6-5
d_gene: -
j_gene: TRBJ1-6
abundance: -
CDR3aa: CASSYSRAAPLHF
CDR3nt: TGTGCCAGCAGTTACTCCAGGGCTGCACCCCTCCACTTT

v_gene: TRBV4-2
d_gene: -
j_gene: TRBJ2-7
abundance: -
CDR3aa: CASSTWGGQDLPYEQYF
CDR3nt: TGTGCCAGCAGCACATGGGGGGGACAGGACCTTCCCTACGAGCAGTACTTC

v_gene: TRBV27
d_gene: TRBD2
j_gene: TRBJ2-7
abundance: -
CDR3aa: CASSSLAETYEQYF
CDR3nt: TGTGCCAGCAGTTCCCTAGCGGAGACCTACGAGCAGTACTTC

v_gene: TRBV19
d_gene: -
j_gene: TRBJ1-5
abundance: -
CDR3aa: CASSMGGRSSNQPQHF
CDR3nt: TGTGCCAGTAGTATGGGGGGGCGGAGTAGCAATCAGCCCCAGCATTTT

v_gene: TRBV27
d_gene: -
j_gene: TRBJ1-4
abundance: -
CDR3aa: CASSLARGGNEKLFF
CDR3nt: TGTGCCAGCAGTTTAGCAAGGGGGGGCAATGAAAAACTGTTTTTT

v_gene: TRBV5-1
d_gene: -
j_gene: TRBJ1-1
abundance: -
CDR3aa: CASGPRLESTEAFF
CDR3nt: TGCGCCAGCGGTCCAAGGCTGGAGAGCACTGAAGCTTTCTTT

v_gene: TRBV7-2
d_gene: -
j_gene: TRBJ2-5
abundance: -
CDR3aa: CASSLVQSQETQYF
CDR3nt: TGTGCCAGCAGCTTAGTGCAGAGCCAAGAGACCCAGTACTTC

v_gene: TRBV28
d_gene: -
j_gene: TRBJ2-1
abundance: once
CDR3aa: CASSFTVNNEQFF
CDR3nt: TGTGCCAGCAGTTTTACGGTTAACAATGAGCAGTTCTTC

v_gene: TRBV6-1
d_gene: -
j_gene: TRBJ2-3
abundance: -
CDR3aa: CASSEGWASTDTQYF
CDR3nt: TGTGCCAGCAGTGAAGGGTGGGCTAGCACAGATACGCAGTATTTT